This T cell receptor beta chain was sequenced for a study of blood T cell repertoires in COVID-19. The overall study: Nucleic acid was either cDNA or gDNA, and it came from T cells, B-cell-depleted T cells, or PBMCs.

From germline, CDR1 is SQVTM and CDR2 ANQGSEA. V lost 0 bases and J lost 4, with 17 bases in between. The CDR3 covers 16 residues. In the study's own analysis: The assay estimated nucleated cells by amplifying reference gene primers. Sequencing used immunoSEQ multiplex PCR; TCRdb keeps in-frame clones, though not all of them. The V and J calls and the clone size are those of that table, but D and trimming were determined from the DNA. This sample has around 190,000 clones, with approximately 80% found just once. Input material: peripheral blood. The rearrangement links TRBV29-1 to TRBJ2-3, with D possibly matching TRBD2 (6 bases). The receptor comes from a human donor in a cohort sampled during active COVID-19. CDR3 nucleotides: TGCAGCGTTGAAGAACGCGGTGGTGGCGGGGCAGATACGCAGTATTTT. It encodes CSVEERGGGGADTQYF.